The rows below give T cell receptor beta chains drawn from one sample of a study of blood T cell repertoires in COVID-19. Using immunoSEQ multiplex PCR, the repertoire was profiled, and TCRdb retains in-frame clones only, with some absent. In the table there are more than 200,000 clones, roughly 91% of which are singletons. The sample taken for sequencing was PBMCs or T cells enriched from blood (not recorded which). These receptors originate from a woman in her twenties or thirties who had recovered from COVID-19. Each CDR3 is given with its conserved first and last residue. D genes are given only for firm matches. Clone size is not always given. Where it is, it says once, few, many or a class for expanded clones.

v_gene	d_gene	j_gene	abundance	CDR3nt	CDR3aa
TRBV11-2	-	TRBJ1-5	-	TGTGCCAGCAGCCCCAGGGTAAATCAGCCCCAGCATTTT	CASSPRVNQPQHF
TRBV7-9	-	TRBJ2-3	-	TGTGCCAGCAGCACAAGCACAGATACGCAGTATTTT	CASSTSTDTQYF
TRBV7-2	-	TRBJ1-1	-	TGTGCCAGCAGCTCCGGGAAGGCTGAAGCTTTCTTT	CASSSGKAEAFF
TRBV4-1	-	TRBJ1-6	-	TGCGCCAGCAGCCAATTGGGACTAAATTCACCCCTCCACTTT	CASSQLGLNSPLHF
TRBV7-2	-	TRBJ2-5	-	TGTGCCAGCAAGAGACAGCCCCAAGAGACCCAGTACTTC	CASKRQPQETQYF
TRBV29-1	-	TRBJ2-6	-	TGCAGCGTTCCCCGGGGTGCTGGGGCCAACGTCCTGACTTTC	CSVPRGAGANVLTF
TRBV5-1	-	TRBJ2-2	-	TGCGCCAGCAGCTTGACAGTTCGTTCTGCAGGTTCCGGGGAGCTGTTTTTT	CASSLTVRSAGSGELFF
TRBV7-2	TRBD1	TRBJ1-1	-	TGTGCCAGCAGCATGCCGGGACAGGGGATGAACACTGAAGCTTTCTTT	CASSMPGQGMNTEAFF
TRBV28	-	TRBJ1-5	few	TGTGCCAGCCTTAACCGACCCCAGGGCGGCAATCAGCCCCAGCATTTT	CASLNRPQGGNQPQHF
TRBV7-9	-	TRBJ2-7	-	TGTGCCAGCAGCTCGGAGGTCTTGCAGTACTTC	CASSSEVLQYF
TRBV29-1	-	TRBJ2-1	-	TGCAGCGTCAACTCCTACAATGAGCAGTTCTTC	CSVNSYNEQFF
TRBV5-1	TRBD1	TRBJ1-1	-	TGCGCCAGCAGCTTCCAGGGGGTGAACACTGAAGCTTTCTTT	CASSFQGVNTEAFF
TRBV7-7	-	TRBJ2-5	-	TGTGCTAGCAGCTTAGTCCGGGGGGCTGGAGAGACCCAGTACTTC	CASSLVRGAGETQYF
TRBV3-1/TRBV3-2	-	TRBJ2-2	-	TGTGCCAGCAGCCTAGGGGGCGGGGAGCTGTTTTTT	CASSLGGGELFF
TRBV19	-	TRBJ1-1	-	TGTGCCAGTAGTCCTGGTGCTAGAGGAACCACGTCTACTAAAAACACTGAAGCTTTCTTT	CASSPGARGTTSTKNTEAFF
TRBV27	-	TRBJ2-7	-	TGTGCCAGCAGTTTCGGGTCACTCTACGAGCAGTACTTC	CASSFGSLYEQYF
TRBV19	TRBD2	TRBJ2-3	-	TGTGCCAGTACCCGACTAGCGGGAGCAGATACGCAGTATTTT	CASTRLAGADTQYF
TRBV28	-	TRBJ1-1	-	TGTGCCAGCAGTTTGACAGCACCCAACACTGAAGCTTTCTTT	CASSLTAPNTEAFF
TRBV18	TRBD1	TRBJ2-7	-	TGTGCCAGCTCACCACCCCGGGGACAGGACAACTCCTACGAGCAGTACTTC	CASSPPRGQDNSYEQYF
TRBV7-9	-	TRBJ1-5	-	TGTGCCAGCACCCCTGGGGGGGGCAACCAGCCCCAGCATTTT	CASTPGGGNQPQHF
TRBV4-1	TRBD1	TRBJ2-2	few	TGCGCCAGCAGCCAAGGTAGGACAGGGCCCCTTAACACCGGGGAGCTGTTTTTT	CASSQGRTGPLNTGELFF
TRBV6-5	-	TRBJ1-1	-	TGTGCCAGCAGTACCATAAATGGGGCGTACACTGAAGCTTTCTTT	CASSTINGAYTEAFF
TRBV10-3	-	TRBJ2-5	-	TGTGCCATCAGAGGCGAAACAGGCAAAGAGACCCAGTACTTC	CAIRGETGKETQYF
TRBV30	-	TRBJ2-7	-	TGTGCCTGGAGTGTATCTAGCGCAACCGAGCAGTACTTC	CAWSVSSATEQYF
TRBV19	-	TRBJ2-3	-	TGTGCCAGTAGTATAGCCAGCGCCAACACAGATACGCAGTATTTT	CASSIASANTDTQYF
TRBV19	-	TRBJ2-3	-	TGTGCCAGTAGTACCTTTGCGGGAACTAGCACAGATACGCAGTATTTT	CASSTFAGTSTDTQYF
TRBV28	-	TRBJ1-6	-	TGTGCCAGCAGAGGCAGGGGTTGGACACCCCTCCACTTT	CASRGRGWTPLHF
TRBV27	-	TRBJ2-1	once	TGTGCCAGCAGTTTGTCCCTAACTACGAGCCGATACAATGAGCAGTTCTTC	CASSLSLTTSRYNEQFF
TRBV28	-	TRBJ2-1	-	TGTGCCAGCAGTTTCCAGGGTGAGTTCTACAATGAGCAGTTCTTC	CASSFQGEFYNEQFF
TRBV28	-	TRBJ2-1	-	TGTGCCAGCAGTCTCGAGGGCGGGAACCACAATGAGCAGTTCTTC	CASSLEGGNHNEQFF
TRBV7-8	TRBD1	TRBJ1-3	-	TGTGCCAGCAGCTTCCCGACAGGGACAGGTGGAAACACCATATATTTT	CASSFPTGTGGNTIYF
TRBV5-6	TRBD1	TRBJ1-1	-	TGTGCCAGCAGCTCCCGGGACAGGGTTATTCGTGAAGCTTTCTTT	CASSSRDRVIREAFF
TRBV9	-	TRBJ1-2	-	TGTGCCAGCAGCGTAGGTGGGACACCACCCGACTATGGCTACACCTTC	CASSVGGTPPDYGYTF
TRBV30	-	TRBJ1-2	-	TGTGCCTGGGAAGGGGCAGGGGACTATGGCTACACCTTC	CAWEGAGDYGYTF
TRBV9	-	TRBJ1-1	-	TGTGCCAGCAGCGTAGGGCCCTATGGGACTAACAGGGAACAAGGGAACACTGAAGCTTTCTTT	CASSVGPYGTNREQGNTEAFF
TRBV7-2	TRBD2	TRBJ2-5	-	TGTGCCAGCAGCCTTTGGCTAGCGGGAGGGACACAAGAGACCCAGTACTTC	CASSLWLAGGTQETQYF
TRBV3-1/TRBV3-2	-	TRBJ2-1	-	TGTGCCAGCAGCCCTCTCCGCGGCAATGAGCAGTTCTTC	CASSPLRGNEQFF
TRBV19	TRBD2	TRBJ2-7	-	TGTGCCAGTAGTAGTGGACTAGCGGGAGGGCCTGACTTC	CASSSGLAGGPDF
TRBV7-9	TRBD1	TRBJ1-2	once	TGTGCCAGCAGAGGGACAGGATCTAACTATGGCTACACCTTC	CASRGTGSNYGYTF